This TCR beta chain was observed in a study of shared clonotypes between healthy human individuals. General observations from the study: Non-shared clonotypes showed lower generation probabilities than clonotypes common to all four donors. Clonotype sharing across several donors was observed for around 5.1% of naive CD4 clonotypes.

On this clone itself: Its antigen is currently unknown.

The assay was immunoSEQ multiplex PCR, and TCRdb's table has in-frame clones only and misses some. This sample has 2 million to 2.5 million clones, with over 85% found just once. The CDR3 extends over 13 amino acids. The V and J ends lost 10 bases and 0 bases respectively, with 12 bases between them. From germline, CDR1 is SGHRS and CDR2 YFSETQ. Partitioning of CD4+ cells yielded a CD45RA+ naive subset and a CD45RA-negative memory subset. J is TRBJ2-3 and V is TRBV5-1; D tentatively reads TRBD1 or TRBD2 (5 bases each). This TCR was sampled from a man aged 18 to 29 in good health. Some clones in this sample may be carry-over from other donors' samples. The sequenced sample was naive CD4+ T cells from PBMCs. Subset in this sample: CD45RA+ positively selected. CDR3 bases: TGCGCCTCCGGGGCGGATAGCACAGATACGCAGTATTTT. Protein product: CASGADSTDTQYF.